The TCR beta chain described here comes from a study of blood T cell repertoires in COVID-19. Profiling relied on immunoSEQ multiplex PCR, and the TCRdb table lists in-frame clones only, not all of them. Of 89,000 or so clones listed, around 89% are singletons. The CDR3 runs 13 residues. CDR1 and CDR2 (germline): SGHDN, FVKESK. The germline V and J ends were trimmed by 2 bases and 6 bases, with 10 bases remaining between them. The receptor was isolated from a man aged 45-65 years with COVID-19, enrolled during active disease. The sample consisted of peripheral blood. The rearrangement joins TRBV14 to TRBJ1-2; TRBD1 is a possible D gene (5 bases). The CDR3 coding sequence is TGTGCCAGCAGCCAACTCCGGGGGAATGGCTACACCTTC. The encoded protein is CASSQLRGNGYTF.